This T cell receptor beta chain was identified in a study of blood T cells in healthy people across ages. For the study at large: Through template switching, about one barcoded beta molecule was captured per two T cells, as measured in model experiments.

The study's findings and limits: Among T cells, TCR beta diversity per million cells dropped roughly linearly as age rose.

Concerning this clonotype itself: Its cognate antigen is unknown.

Using a J-beta primer mix together with a sample-barcoded 5' primer, a second PCR was run for about 6 to 11 cycles. A 12-random-nucleotide template-switch adaptor tagged each cDNA molecule. MiXCR, applied by TCRdb to the 5' RACE reads, yields one record per CDR3 protein. Of approximately 800,000 distinct CDR3 sequences in the sample, about 62% were seen once. Germline V gene data show CDR1 as DFQATT and CDR2 as SNEGSKA (reference sequence). The CDR3 sequence is 16 residues long. Trimming cost V 5 bases and J 4 bases; bases outside gene matches: 13. Sequencing was carried out using blood. The chain uses TRBV20-1 and TRBJ2-7, with TRBD2 matching over 11 bases. The TCR sequence derives from a man between 25 and 39 years old in good health. CDR3 residues: CSAPLHEASGRYEQYF. The CDR3 coding sequence is TGCAGTGCTCCCCTTCACGAGGCTAGCGGGAGGTACGAGCAGTACTTC.